These T cell receptor beta chains were read from a single sample in a study of Tregs in tolerant kidney transplant recipients. The protocol was immunoSEQ multiplex PCR, while the TCRdb copy is restricted to in-frame clones and leaves out a portion. The sample records under 95,000 clones, 75% to 95% being singletons. The specimen comprised Tregs from blood, sampled before the transplant. Receptor source: a human donor who received a combined kidney and bone marrow transplant. Each CDR3 is given with its conserved first and last residue. A D gene is named only where the DNA matches it firmly. Clone size, where shown, is once, few, many, or a class for clones that have expanded.

d_gene: .; j_gene: TRBJ2-1; abundance: .; v_gene: TRBV7-8; CDR3aa: CASSLGSLRVEQFF; CDR3nt: TGTGCCAGCAGTCTCGGGTCCCTTCGGGTTGAGCAGTTCTTC
d_gene: TRBD1; j_gene: TRBJ1-2; abundance: .; v_gene: TRBV19; CDR3aa: CASRNDRAGFDYGYTF; CDR3nt: TGTGCCAGTAGAAATGACAGGGCCGGTTTTGACTATGGCTACACCTTC
d_gene: TRBD2; j_gene: TRBJ2-7; abundance: .; v_gene: TRBV19; CDR3aa: CASSLAGGLPTYEQYF; CDR3nt: TGTGCCAGTAGTCTAGCGGGAGGATTGCCGACCTACGAGCAGTACTTC
d_gene: TRBD2; j_gene: TRBJ2-5; abundance: .; v_gene: TRBV30; CDR3aa: CAWRTPSGRSIETQYF; CDR3nt: TGTGCCTGGCGAACCCCTAGCGGGAGAAGCATAGAGACCCAGTACTTC
d_gene: .; j_gene: TRBJ2-5; abundance: .; v_gene: TRBV2; CDR3aa: CASSDVSGRETQYF; CDR3nt: TGTGCCAGCAGTGATGTAAGCGGTAGGGAGACCCAGTACTTC
d_gene: .; j_gene: TRBJ1-3; abundance: .; v_gene: TRBV21-1; CDR3aa: CASRDTLATTRRNTIYF; CDR3nt: TGTGCCAGCAGAGACACGTTAGCTACAACACGACGAAACACCATATATTTT
d_gene: TRBD1; j_gene: TRBJ1-2; abundance: .; v_gene: TRBV28; CDR3aa: CASSPHGTGIGYTF; CDR3nt: TGTGCCAGCAGTCCCCACGGGACAGGGATCGGCTACACCTTC
d_gene: TRBD2; j_gene: TRBJ2-3; abundance: .; v_gene: TRBV4-3; CDR3aa: CASSPGTTTDTQYF; CDR3nt: TGCGCCAGCAGCCCCGGGACTACAACAGATACGCAGTATTTT
d_gene: .; j_gene: TRBJ1-4; abundance: .; v_gene: TRBV19; CDR3aa: CASSQGRGEKLFF; CDR3nt: TGTGCCAGTAGTCAGGGAAGAGGTGAAAAACTGTTTTTT
d_gene: TRBD2; j_gene: TRBJ2-3; abundance: once; v_gene: TRBV9; CDR3aa: CASSVGGGRGTDTQYF; CDR3nt: TGTGCCAGCAGCGTAGGTGGCGGGAGGGGAACAGATACGCAGTATTTT